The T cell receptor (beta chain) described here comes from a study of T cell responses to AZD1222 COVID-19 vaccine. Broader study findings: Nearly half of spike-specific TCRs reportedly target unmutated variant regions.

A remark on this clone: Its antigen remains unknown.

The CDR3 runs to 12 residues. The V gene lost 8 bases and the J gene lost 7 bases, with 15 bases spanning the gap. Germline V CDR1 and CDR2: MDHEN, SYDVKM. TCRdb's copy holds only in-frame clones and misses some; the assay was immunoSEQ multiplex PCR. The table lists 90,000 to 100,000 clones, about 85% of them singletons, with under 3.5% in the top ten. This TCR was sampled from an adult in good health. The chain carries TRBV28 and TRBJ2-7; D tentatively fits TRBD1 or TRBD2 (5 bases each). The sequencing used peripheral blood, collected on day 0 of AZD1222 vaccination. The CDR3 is CASGRGVGEQYV. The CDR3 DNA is TGTGCCAGCGGGAGAGGGGTGGGGGAGCAGTACGTC.